This T cell receptor (beta chain) came from a study of PD-1 blockade in classical Hodgkin lymphoma. Broader study findings: Possibly reflecting disease activity or prior therapy, repertoire differences have causes that remain undefined. Before treatment, complete responders showed about the same diversity as newly diagnosed patients. Significantly greater TCR diversity emerged by C4D1 in CD4+ cells but not CD8+ cells.

The sample's time point: cycle 4 day 1 (C4D1), after 6 weeks of nivolumab. With no exception, relapse followed autologous stem cell transplantation in all patients, and brentuximab vedotin exposure varied. Remarks on this clone: Antigen: not known.

The assay was immunoSEQ multiplex PCR, and TCRdb's table has in-frame clones only and misses some. The sample consists of roughly 60,000 clones, approximately 94% of them appearing once. The CDR3 spans 14 residues. CDR1 is MDHEN and CDR2 is SYDVKM in the germline V gene. The V and J ends lost 8 bases and 0 bases respectively, with 11 bases between them. The clonotype comes from a human donor with classical Hodgkin lymphoma. The sequencing here drew on peripheral blood mononuclear cells (PBMCs), taken before the fourth cycle of nivolumab. V usage is TRBV28 and J usage is TRBJ2-1; D perhaps matches TRBD2 (6 bases). The CDR3 sequence is CASRGAASYNEQFF. The CDR3 coding sequence is TGTGCCAGCCGCGGGGCCGCCTCCTACAATGAGCAGTTCTTC.